This T cell receptor (beta chain) comes out of a study of tumor T cells in aggressive B-cell lymphoma. V shed 2 bases and J 3 bases; nucleotides not matched to a gene: 3. CDR1 and CDR2 from the germline V gene are MNHEY and SMNVEV (reference sequence). The CDR3 is made up of 14 amino acids. Only a few counts were recorded for this clone. The protocol was immunoSEQ multiplex PCR, while the TCRdb copy is restricted to in-frame clones and leaves out a portion. The sample yields roughly 2,000 clones, roughly 89% seen once. The chain uses TRBV27 and TRBJ2-7, with TRBD1 matching over 8 bases. The source of this sequence is an adult with diffuse large B cell lymphoma. The source material was tumor tissue. The CDR3 here is CASSLQGANYEQYF. The CDR3 coding sequence is TGTGCCAGCAGTTTACAGGGGGCTAACTACGAGCAGTACTTC.